Below, 20 T cell receptor beta chains from the same sample are listed, as sequenced in a study of cytomegalovirus exposure and HLA in healthy donors. 60 Vbeta and 13 Jbeta primers were used in PCR. TCRdb keeps only in-frame clones here, not all; method: immunoSEQ multiplex PCR. The sample carries 75,000 to 90,000 clones, under 80% recorded once. Sequenced sample: PBMCs. Receptors originate from a man in his fifties or sixties in good health and CMV-seronegative.

In its sample, this clone was seen a few times. J is TRBJ1-4 and V is TRBV18; D uncertain. The V gene lost 8 bases and the J gene lost 5 bases, with 12 bases spanning the gap. Germline V gene sequence: CDR1 KGHSH, CDR2 LQKENI. The CDR3 is 13 amino acids. CDR3 sequence reads: CASGSRPNEKLFF. As DNA, the CDR3 is TGTGCCAGCGGAAGCAGGCCAAATGAAAAACTGTTTTTT. The variable domain in full, with the rest retrieved from reference TRBV18 and TRBJ1-4, is NAGVMQNPRHLVRRRGQEARLRCSPMKGHSHVYWYRQLPEEGLKFMVYLQKENIIDESGMPKERFSAEFPKEGPSILRIQQVVRGDSAAYFCASGSRPNEKLFFGSGTQLSVL.

In its sample, this clone was seen once. The chain is built from TRBV19 and TRBJ1-2, with D possibly being TRBD1 (5 bases). This CDR3 region has 13 residues. From germline, CDR1 is LNHDA and CDR2 SQIVND (reference sequence). The germline V and J ends were trimmed by 3 bases and 8 bases, with 13 bases remaining between them. Here the CDR3 reads CASSMEGKWGYTF. The CDR3, as DNA: TGTGCCAGTAGTATGGAGGGGAAGTGGGGCTACACCTTC.

This clone has only one observation. The V call is TRBV5-1, the J call TRBJ2-3; D call uncertain. The CDR3 runs to 11 residues. The germline CDR1 and CDR2 sequences are SGHRS and YFSETQ. V lost 5 bases, J lost 5 bases, and 6 bases lay in between. CDR3 nucleotide sequence: TGCGCCAGCAGATTAAAAGATACGCAGTATTTT. Translated, it gives CASRLKDTQYF. The whole variable domain, remainder taken from reference TRBV5-1 and TRBJ2-3, is KAGVTQTPRYLIKTRGQQVTLSCSPISGHRSVSWYQQTPGQGLQFLFEYFSETQRNKGNFPGRFSGRQFSNSRSEMNVSTLELGDSALYLCASRLKDTQYFGPGTRLTVL.

This chain connects TRBV9 to TRBJ1-2; 7 positions agree with TRBD1. The V segment lost 6 bases and the J segment 0 bases; nucleotides outside the gene matches: 5. In germline, CDR1 is SGDLS, CDR2 YYNGEE. The CDR3 has 14 residues. The chain's CDR3 is CASTPGTANYGYTF. The CDR3 coding sequence is TGTGCCAGCACCCCCGGGACAGCTAACTATGGCTACACCTTC.

This clone was seen a few times. CDR3 DNA: TGTGCCAGCAGCTTAGTGACAGGTTATGGCTACACCTTC. This codes for CASSLVTGYGYTF. The chain links TRBV7-6 to TRBJ1-2, with D maybe TRBD1 (6 bases). Trimming shortened V by 1 base and J by 5 bases, and 8 bases separated the two germline ends. The CDR3 covers 13 residues. Germline CDR1 is SGHVS and CDR2 is FNYEAQ.

The V gene is TRBV7-3, the J gene TRBJ2-5; 12 bases map to TRBD1. The germline V gene encodes CDR1 SGHTA and CDR2 FQGTGA. Trimming removed 5 bases from V and 4 bases from J; junction bases left unmatched: 5. The CDR3 has 15 amino acids. The CDR3 region is CASSQGQGAGETQYF. The CDR3 coding sequence is TGTGCCAGCAGCCAGGGACAGGGGGCCGGAGAGACCCAGTACTTC.

The chain recombines TRBV2 with TRBJ1-4; D is possibly TRBD1 (5 bases). CDR3 length equals 13 residues. Looked up from germline, CDR1 is SNHLY and CDR2 is FYNNEI. Between the trimmed V and J ends, which lost 8 bases and 3 bases, there was a span of 10 bases. The CDR3 spells CASAQASNEKLFF. The CDR3 nucleotides read TGTGCCAGCGCACAGGCTTCTAATGAAAAACTGTTTTTT. The variable domain in full, completed from reference TRBV2 and TRBJ1-4, reads EPEVTQTPSHQVTQMGQEVILRCVPISNHLYFYWYRQILGQKVEFLVSFYNNEISEKSEIFDDQFSVERPDGSNFTLKIRSTKLEDSAMYFCASAQASNEKLFFGSGTQLSVL.

The CDR3 coding sequence is TGTGCCAGCAGCTCCTACGACAGGAACTACGAGCAGTACTTC. This translates into CASSSYDRNYEQYF. The chain couples TRBV11-2 to TRBJ2-7; tentative D call: TRBD1 (6 bases). CDR1 is SGHAT, CDR2 FQNNGV, per germline. CDR3 length: 14 amino acids. V lost 4 bases and J lost 3, with 13 bases in between.

The chain carries TRBV30 and TRBJ2-7; tentatively, D is TRBD2 (5 bases). CDR3 size: 13 residues. Germline V gene lookup returns CDR1 GTSNPN and CDR2 SVGIG (reference sequence). V lost 3 bases to trimming and J lost 5 bases, with 14 bases between them. In DNA, the CDR3 is TGTGCCTGGAGCCGTGGGCCGAGGGACGAGCAGTACTTC. It translates to CAWSRGPRDEQYF.

The chain recombines TRBV5-1 with TRBJ2-1; 12 nucleotides agree with TRBD2. The CDR3 consists of 15 residues. Looked up from germline, CDR1 is SGHRS and CDR2 is YFSETQ. J gave up 7 bases and V 4 bases, and 6 bases lay outside the gene matches. CDR3 in DNA: TGCGCCAGCAGCGAACTAGCGGGGGGTGTAAATGAGCAGTTCTTC. Translating it yields CASSELAGGVNEQFF.

This clone came up once. The chain carries TRBV27 and TRBJ1-2; the D is unclear. Germline CDR1 and CDR2: MNHEY and SMNVEV (reference sequence). Deletions cut 0 bases from V and 6 bases from J, with 11 bases between. The CDR3 spans 14 residues. CDR3 sequence: CASSLSSGVHGYTF. The CDR3 DNA reads TGTGCCAGCAGTTTATCGTCCGGGGTTCATGGCTACACCTTC.

The chain links TRBV7-8 to TRBJ1-1, with 10 nucleotides matching TRBD1. V shed 2 bases and J 5 bases; nucleotides not matched to a gene: 5. The germline gives CDR1 SGHVS, CDR2 FQNEAQ. There are 15 residues in the CDR3. CDR3 protein: CASSLTPGQGTEAFF. CDR3 in DNA: TGTGCCAGCAGCTTAACCCCGGGACAGGGGACTGAAGCTTTCTTT.

V usage is TRBV14 and J usage is TRBJ2-5, with 12 positions matching TRBD2. Trimming at V came to 4 bases and at J to 2 bases, leaving 14 bases not matched to a gene. Per germline, CDR1 SGHDN and CDR2 FVKESK. The CDR3 loop spans 19 amino acids. CDR3 residues: CASSPGLAGGRSRQETQYF. In DNA form, the CDR3 reads TGTGCCAGCAGCCCGGGTCTAGCGGGGGGGCGAAGTCGGCAAGAGACCCAGTACTTC.

This chain joins TRBV6-1 and TRBJ1-1; weak D call: TRBD1 (6 bases). V was clipped by 6 bases and J by 4 bases, with 12 bases between them. Looked up from germline, CDR1 is MNHNS and CDR2 is SASEGT. The CDR3 extends over 13 amino acids. CDR3 bases: TGTGCCAGCAGGACCGGACAGTTCACTGAAGCTTTCTTT. It yields the protein CASRTGQFTEAFF.

The chain uses TRBV30 and TRBJ2-1; TRBD2 matches 8 bases. Germline trimming cut 5 bases from V and 6 bases from J; bases unmatched to any gene: 9. Germline assignment: CDR1 GTSNPN and CDR2 SVGIG (reference sequence). This CDR3 has 14 amino acids. The CDR3 DNA follows: TGTGCCTGGTACCTGGCGGGGGGACGCAATGAGCAGTTCTTC. Its translation is CAWYLAGGRNEQFF.

The chain carries TRBV19 and TRBJ1-5; D gene ambiguous. V shed 11 bases and J shed 1 base, with 6 bases lying between them. The V gene's germline CDR1 is LNHDA and CDR2 SQIVND (reference sequence). The CDR3 covers 11 residues. CDR3 protein: CAAGSNQPQHF. CDR3 DNA: TGTGCCGCGGGAAGCAATCAGCCCCAGCATTTT.

The J gene is TRBJ2-1, the V gene TRBV5-4, with TRBD1 as a possible D gene (6 bases). The CDR3 spans 15 residues. CDR1 is SGHNT, CDR2 YYREEE, per germline (reference sequence). The V end was cut by 0 bases, the J end by 3 bases, with 10 bases between. The CDR3 region is CASSLEGVRYNEQFF. CDR3 in DNA: TGTGCCAGCAGCTTGGAGGGGGTTCGCTACAATGAGCAGTTCTTC.

The genes are TRBV7-8 and TRBJ2-7; 7 nucleotides align to TRBD1. The V segment lost 2 bases and the J segment 5 bases; nucleotides outside the gene matches: 12. The CDR3 has 16 residues. Germline CDR1 and CDR2: SGHVS and FQNEAQ. CDR3 in amino acids: CASSLRPTGVSNEQYF. CDR3 sequence (DNA): TGTGCCAGCAGCTTACGCCCCACAGGGGTATCGAACGAGCAGTACTTC.

The rearrangement joins TRBV2 to TRBJ2-2; the match to TRBD2 covers 11 bases. The CDR3 extends over 16 amino acids. Trimming cost V 4 bases and J 3 bases; bases outside gene matches: 4. Per germline, CDR1 SNHLY and CDR2 FYNNEI. In DNA, the CDR3 is TGTGCCAGCAGTGGTAGCGGGGGGGCGGACACCGGGGAGCTGTTTTTT. Encoded protein: CASSGSGGADTGELFF.

The chain links TRBV6-1 to TRBJ2-7; TRBD2 agrees at 8 bases. The V gene's germline CDR1 is MNHNS and CDR2 SASEGT. CDR3 length: 14 residues. V trimming: 6 bases; J trimming: 3 bases; junction bases outside the gene matches: 7. The CDR3 nucleotides read TGTGCCAGCAGGGGGGAGCGGGGGCTCTACGAGCAGTACTTC. As protein: CASRGERGLYEQYF.